The 19 T cell receptor beta chains below come from one sample, sequenced in a study of T cell repertoires in cytomegalovirus infection. One entry per CDR3 protein results from TCRdb running MiXCR on the reads. The profile shows hundreds of thousands of distinct CDR3 sequences, around 11% of them singletons. The source material was PBMCs. All receptors come from a human donor in good health (CMV status not recorded). Some clones in this sample may be carry-over from other donors' samples.

Many counts were recorded for this clonotype. The chain carries TRBV28 and TRBJ2-7; TRBD1 matches 7 bases. Germline loops: CDR1 MDHEN, CDR2 SYDVKM. V lost 6 bases and J lost 3; bases outside the gene matches: 2. This CDR3 contains 12 residues. CDR3 loop: CASRGQSYEQYF. CDR3 bases: TGTGCCAGCAGGGGACAGAGCTACGAGCAGTACTTC.

This clonotype has at least ten counts. The chain uses TRBV4-2 and TRBJ2-7; the D gene is possibly TRBD2 (6 bases). V lost 1 base and J 1 base, leaving 11 bases between the germline ends. Looked up from germline, CDR1 is LGHNA and CDR2 is YNFKEQ. The CDR3 has 15 residues. CDR3 bases: TGTGCCAGCAGCCAAGTCACGGGAGCTTCCTACGAGCAGTACTTC. Amino acids: CASSQVTGASYEQYF.

This clonotype came up many times. The rearrangement joins TRBV28 to TRBJ2-7, with D unclear. Germline CDR1 MDHEN, CDR2 SYDVKM. V dropped 7 bases and J dropped 3 bases, with 10 bases sitting between them. The CDR3 loop spans 12 amino acids. This chain's CDR3 is CASNKVRYEQYF. In DNA form, the CDR3 reads TGTGCCAGCAACAAGGTCCGCTACGAGCAGTACTTC.

This clonotype has a count of ten or more. This rearrangement joins TRBV7-6 to TRBJ1-4; D is possibly TRBD1 (5 bases). Trimming took 5 bases from V and 7 from J, leaving 17 bases between them. This CDR3 has 15 residues. CDR1 and CDR2 from the germline V gene are SGHVS and FNYEAQ. CDR3: CASSPGLSGGEKLFF. CDR3 nucleotide sequence: TGTGCCAGCAGCCCAGGCCTATCTGGGGGTGAAAAACTGTTTTTT.

The CDR3 nucleotides read TGTGCCAGCAGCGGTCCAGGGGTGCAGTTCTTC. This codes for CASSGPGVQFF. The V gene is TRBV5-6, the J gene TRBJ2-1; the D gene is possibly TRBD1 (6 bases). The V gene lost 4 bases and the J gene lost 12 bases, with 11 bases spanning the gap. Germline-derived CDR1 and CDR2 are SGHDT and YYEEEE. This CDR3 has 11 residues.

This clonotype was recorded many times. The rearrangement joins TRBV29-1 to TRBJ1-4; no clear D gene. The CDR3 sequence is 13 residues long. V lost 2 bases, J lost 7 bases, and 11 bases lay in between. Germline loops: CDR1 SQVTM, CDR2 ANQGSEA. CDR3 amino acids: CSVEKGSGEKLFF. CDR3 DNA sequence: TGCAGCGTTGAAAAAGGGTCGGGTGAAAAACTGTTTTTT.

This chain joins TRBV20-1 and TRBJ2-3, with 16 bases aligning to TRBD2. The junction had 5 bases not matched to a gene; V was cut back by 3 bases and J by 5 bases. CDR3 size: 16 residues. Germline CDR1 DFQATT, CDR2 SNEGSKA (reference sequence). The CDR3 is CSASGTSGGDRDTQYF. In nucleotides, the CDR3 is TGCAGTGCTAGTGGGACTAGCGGGGGGGATAGAGATACGCAGTATTTT.

This clonotype was counted many times. The gene calls are TRBV6-5 and TRBJ2-7, with 7 bases matching TRBD1. CDR3 length: 17 amino acids. The V segment lost 0 bases and the J segment 2 bases; nucleotides outside the gene matches: 10. Germline V gene data show CDR1 as MNHEY and CDR2 as SVGAGI. CDR3 sequence (DNA): TGTGCCAGCAGTTACTCAAGCCCTGCTACAGGGGCCTACGAGCAGTACTTC. Translated, it gives CASSYSSPATGAYEQYF.

The chain uses TRBV18 and TRBJ2-7; possibly TRBD2 for D (6 bases). Trimming stripped 6 bases from V and 2 bases from J, with 17 bases between. CDR3 length: 15 amino acids. Germline V gene data show CDR1 as KGHSH and CDR2 as LQKENI. Here the CDR3 reads CASSFGTPITYEQYF. The CDR3 DNA is TGTGCCAGCTCCTTCGGGACTCCTATTACCTACGAGCAGTACTTC.

The chain combines TRBV9 with TRBJ2-1, with 15 bases that match TRBD2. V lost 4 bases and J lost 2; bases outside the gene matches: 7. The CDR3 is 18 residues long. Germline values: CDR1 SGDLS, CDR2 YYNGEE. The CDR3: CASSPGLAGGPPYNEQFF. The DNA of the CDR3 is TGTGCCAGCAGCCCCGGACTAGCGGGAGGGCCGCCCTACAATGAGCAGTTCTTC.

This clonotype was seen a handful of times. This rearrangement joins TRBV9 to TRBJ1-2, with D maybe TRBD1 (6 bases). CDR1 is SGDLS and CDR2 is YYNGEE in the germline V gene. This CDR3 comprises 12 residues. Trimming removed 7 bases from V and 6 bases from J, with 13 bases in between. The DNA of the CDR3 is TGTGCCAGCGGAGCGGGGGCCCATGGCTACACCTTC. This sequence encodes CASGAGAHGYTF. Full variable domain (outside the CDR3, taken from reference TRBV9 and TRBJ1-2): DSGVTQTPKHLITATGQRVTLRCSPRSGDLSVYWYQQSLDQGLQFLIQYYNGEERAKGNILERFSAQQFPDLHSELNLSSLELGDSALYFCASGAGAHGYTFGSGTRLTVV.

This clonotype was counted a few times. The V and J genes are TRBV5-5 and TRBJ1-2; TRBD1 matches at 11 bases. The V and J ends lost 9 bases and 5 bases, in that order; junction bases with no gene match: 9. The CDR3 runs to 14 residues. Germline values: CDR1 SGHKS, CDR2 YYEKEE (reference sequence). CDR3 bases: TGTGCCACCCAGCGGGGACAGGGGGAGTATGGCTACACCTTC. Translated, it gives CATQRGQGEYGYTF.

This clonotype was picked up many times. The chain is built from TRBV4-2 and TRBJ2-3, with 7 nucleotides matching TRBD1. CDR3 length: 14 amino acids. V trimming: 5 bases; J trimming: 3 bases; junction bases outside the gene matches: 5. CDR1 and CDR2 from the germline V gene are LGHNA and YNFKEQ. As DNA, the CDR3 is TGTGCCAGCAGCAGGGACAGAAGAACAGATACGCAGTATTTT. This codes for CASSRDRRTDTQYF.

This clonotype was found a few times. The chain links TRBV5-1 to TRBJ2-4, with TRBD1 identical over 12 bases. Germline V gene lookup returns CDR1 SGHRS and CDR2 YFSETQ. The CDR3 runs 15 residues. Unmatched junction bases numbered 6, after V lost 4 bases and J lost 7 bases. CDR3 nucleotide sequence: TGCGCCAGCAGCCCCGGGACAGGGGGCAGGAACATTCAGTACTTC. Its protein is CASSPGTGGRNIQYF.

For the CDR3, the DNA is TGTGCCAGCAGCGTAGGGAGGATCAATGAGCAGTTCTTC. Residues: CASSVGRINEQFF. This chain joins TRBV9 and TRBJ2-1, with D perhaps matching TRBD2 (5 bases). Deletions cut 0 bases from V and 6 bases from J, with 7 bases between. This CDR3 has 13 amino acids. Germline V lookup: CDR1 SGDLS, CDR2 YYNGEE. Using reference TRBV9 and TRBJ2-1 for the parts outside the CDR3, the full variable domain is DSGVTQTPKHLITATGQRVTLRCSPRSGDLSVYWYQQSLDQGLQFLIQYYNGEERAKGNILERFSAQQFPDLHSELNLSSLELGDSALYFCASSVGRINEQFFGPGTRLTVL.

Many counts were recorded for this clonotype. The V call is TRBV12-3 or TRBV12-4, the J call TRBJ2-7; D is unresolved. The CDR3 sequence is 12 residues long. V shed 5 bases and J shed 6 bases, with 11 bases lying between them. The DNA for the CDR3 is TGTGCCAGCAGTCTCACGGTGGGCGAGCAGTACTTC. It is translated as CASSLTVGEQYF.

The rearrangement links TRBV5-4 to TRBJ1-2; D ambiguous. This CDR3 spans 14 amino acids. V was shortened by 3 bases and J by 0 bases, with 9 bases between the two germline ends. Germline loops: CDR1 SGHNT, CDR2 YYREEE (reference sequence). The CDR3 region has the DNA TGTGCCAGCAGCTACGGCACAGCTAACTATGGCTACACCTTC. It is translated as CASSYGTANYGYTF.

This clonotype was detected ten times or more. J is TRBJ1-6 and V is TRBV7-8; D possibly corresponds to TRBD1 (5 bases). The CDR3 contains 15 residues. Germline V gene sequence: CDR1 SGHVS, CDR2 FQNEAQ. Trimming removed 5 bases at V and 7 bases at J, with 15 bases between. The CDR3 bases are TGTGCCAGCAGCCCCTCGGGGACGGGAAATTCACCCCTCCACTTT. This gives the protein CASSPSGTGNSPLHF.

The V and J genes are TRBV20-1 and TRBJ1-2; 7 positions match TRBD1. Losses at the gene ends were 2 bases for V and 7 bases for J; bases not matched to a gene: 4. The CDR3 is made up of 12 amino acids. Germline V gene sequence: CDR1 DFQATT, CDR2 SNEGSKA (reference sequence). The CDR3 bases are TGCAGTGCTAGAATCCAGGGGGGTGGCTACACCTTC. As protein: CSARIQGGGYTF.